This TCR beta chain was recorded in a study of OX40 agonist ivuxolimab in advanced cancers. About the study: Age averaged about 60 years (range roughly 23 to 79), and 80% to 90% were male. Two patients with cutaneous melanoma and one with hepatocellular carcinoma, three in total, showed partial responses.

Excluded were patients having autoimmune disease history or systemic immunosuppression. The method was immunoSEQ multiplex PCR; TCRdb's version includes in-frame clones alone and lacks a portion of them. The sample shows 60,000 to 90,000 clones, more than 75% of them seen only once. Regarding this clone: Its antigen is not identified.

Deletions cut 1 base from V and 0 bases from J, with 7 bases between. The CDR3 runs 14 residues. Germline V gives CDR1 SEHNR, CDR2 FQNEAQ (reference sequence). General observations from the study: There was clonal expansion of CD4+ and CD8+ blood T cells by week 6 at 0.1 to 3.0 mg/kg.

The sequence was collected from an adult with an advanced solid tumor such as melanoma, head and neck, liver or kidney cancer. The V call is TRBV7-9, the J call TRBJ2-7; tentative D call: TRBD1 (5 bases). Specimen: CD4+ or CD8+ T cells sorted from blood, collected in a trial of the OX40 agonist ivuxolimab. CDR3 in amino acids: CASSLGQPSYEQYF. CDR3 DNA sequence: TGTGCCAGCAGCTTAGGACAGCCCTCCTACGAGCAGTACTTC.